The 30 T cell receptor gamma chains listed next were all sequenced from one sample in a study of intestinal T cells in coeliac disease. LymphoTrack primers amplified TRG sequences from roughly 210 ng of biopsy DNA. TCRdb redid the clone calls on the multiplex PCR reads with CATT. This table holds under 950 gamma-chain clones, about 55% found once. Genomic DNA came from ten approximately 4.8-µm formalin-fixed paraffin-embedded scrolls per case. Sequenced input: a duodenal biopsy. These receptors originate from a human donor with celiac disease.

The CDR3 protein is CADLGTGNYYKKLF. The CDR3 DNA sequence: TGTGCCGACCTTGGGACGGGGAATTATTATAAGAAACTCTTT. V gene TRGV2 combines with J gene TRGJ1 or TRGJ2. The germline V gene encodes CDR1 EGSNGY and CDR2 YDSYNSKV. V was clipped by 12 bases and J by 0 bases; unmatched bases: 14. The CDR3 sequence is 14 residues long.

This chain uses TRGV5P with TRGJ1 or TRGJ2. TRGV5P is annotated as a pseudogene. This CDR3 has 16 residues. CDR3 nucleotides: TGTGCCACCTCGGGGCAGGCCTCCCCTATTTATTATAAGAAACTCTTT. As protein: CATSGQASPIYYKKLF.

By frequency in the sample, this clone is large (0.1 to 1%). This chain uses TRGV3 with TRGJP1. This CDR3 is built from 13 residues. V gave up 0 bases and J gave up 8 bases; unmatched junction bases: 3. CDR1 is VTNTFY, CDR2 YDVSTARD, per germline (reference sequence). The CDR3 DNA is TGTGCCACCTGGGACAGGCCAGGTTGGTTCAAGATATTT. This gives the protein CATWDRPGWFKIF.

This chain links TRGV2 with TRGJP1. The CDR3 consists of 17 residues. V lost 2 bases to trimming and J lost 3 bases; unmatched junction nucleotides: 12. Germline V gene lookup returns CDR1 EGSNGY and CDR2 YDSYNSKV. The CDR3, as DNA: TGTGCCACCTGGGACGCGCCCCATATACCCACTGGTTGGTTCAAGATATTT. Its translation: CATWDAPHIPTGWFKIF.

On this clone: The junction departs from germline at one end; a sequencing error may be responsible. The rearrangement links TRGV8 to TRGJ1 or TRGJ2. The CDR3 has 13 residues. Looked up from germline, CDR1 is VENAVY and CDR2 is YDSYNSRV. The DNA of the CDR3 is TGTGCCACCTGGGCTAGGATAGTAAGAAAGAAACTCTTT. This codes for CATWARIVRKKLF.

By proportion, this clone is large (0.1 to 1%). Written as DNA, the CDR3 is TGTGCCACCTGGTACAATTATAAGAAACTCTTT. This sequence encodes CATWYNYKKLF. The rearrangement uses TRGV3 and TRGJ1 or TRGJ2. CDR1 is VTNTFY, CDR2 YDVSTARD, per germline (reference sequence). J gave up 5 bases and V 6 bases, and 4 bases lay outside the gene matches. This CDR3 region has 11 residues.

J is TRGJ1 or TRGJ2 and V is TRGV8. The CDR3 covers 14 residues. The germline CDR1 and CDR2 sequences are VENAVY and YDSYNSRV. The CDR3, as DNA: TGTGCACCTGGGCCCGATGTTGGGTATTATAAGAAACTCTTT. Protein product: CAPGPDVGYYKKLF.

By share, this clone counts as large. This sample also contains other DNA sequences that code for the same CDR3. The rearrangement uses TRGV8 and TRGJ1 or TRGJ2. The V gene's germline CDR1 is VENAVY and CDR2 YDSYNSRV. V was clipped by 1 base and J by 2 bases; unmatched bases: 11. There are 16 residues in the CDR3. The CDR3 loop is CATWDSVGSDYYKKLF. The CDR3 DNA sequence: TGTGCCACCTGGGATAGCGTCGGTTCAGATTATTATAAGAAACTCTTT.

By share of the sample, this clone is large. Other DNA sequences within the sample encode an identical CDR3. The V and J genes are TRGV4 and TRGJ1 or TRGJ2. The CDR3 is 13 residues long. Losses at the gene ends were 2 bases for V and 4 bases for J; bases not matched to a gene: 5. CDR1 is EGSTGY, CDR2 YDSYTSSV, per germline. The CDR3: CATWDVAYYKKLF. CDR3 nucleotide sequence: TGTGCCACCTGGGATGTAGCGTATTATAAGAAACTCTTT.

This clone appeared a few times. The chain is built from TRGV9 and TRGJ1 or TRGJ2. The V segment lost 2 bases and the J segment 5 bases; nucleotides outside the gene matches: 6. The CDR3 length is 13 residues. The germline V gene encodes CDR1 GITISATS and CDR2 ISYDGTV (reference sequence). CDR3 coding DNA: TGTGCCTTGTGGGAGGGAACGAATTATAAGAAACTCTTT. Translated: CALWEGTNYKKLF.

With respect to this clone: No DNA is shown, since the ends of the CDR3 on it are uncertain; the CDR3 is the one TCRdb lists. The gene calls are TRGV5 and TRGJ1 or TRGJ2. Germline V CDR1 and CDR2: VINAFY, YDVSNSKD. The CDR3 is 15 residues long, ends included. The CDR3 loop is CAYLGMYSCNYKKLF.

The rearrangement uses TRGV9 and TRGJ1 or TRGJ2. Germline CDR1 reads GITISATS; CDR2 reads ISYDGTV (reference sequence). This CDR3 comprises 15 residues. Trimming at V came to 0 bases and at J to 9 bases, leaving 14 bases not matched to a gene. CDR3 protein: CALWEVQRRPFKKLF. DNA for the CDR3: TGTGCCTTGTGGGAGGTGCAGAGGAGGCCTTTTAAGAAACTCTTT.

The chain carries TRGV5 and TRGJ1 or TRGJ2. CDR1 is VINAFY, CDR2 YDVSNSKD, per germline. CDR3 length equals 11 residues. The CDR3 DNA reads as TGTGCACCTGGTTGTCATTATAAGAAACTCTTT. Its translation is CAPGCHYKKLF.

Sample share makes this clone large. V usage is TRGV10 and J usage is TRGJ1 or TRGJ2. TRGV10 is given ORF status, its function remaining uncertain. After removal of 8 bases from V and 8 bases from J, the junction contained 16 bases not matched to a gene. This CDR3 has 14 amino acids. For the CDR3, the DNA is TGTGCTGCGTGGGATCATTTTGGCCCAAATAAGAAACTCTTT. Translating it yields CAAWDHFGPNKKLF.

V usage is TRGV2 and J usage is TRGJP1. With 2 bases clipped from V and 0 bases from J, the junction kept 9 bases outside the gene matches. The germline V gene has CDR1 EGSNGY and CDR2 YDSYNSKV. This CDR3 is built from 17 residues. In nucleotides, the CDR3 is TGTGCCACCTGGGACGCGCCCCCATATACCACTGGTTGGTTCAAGATATTT. It specifies CATWDAPPYTTGWFKIF.

This chain uses TRGV2 with TRGJ1 or TRGJ2. Germline V lookup: CDR1 EGSNGY, CDR2 YDSYNSKV. V was pared by 0 bases and J by 12 bases, with 17 bases of the junction left unmatched. The CDR3 extends over 15 amino acids. CDR3 protein: CATWDGTFCELWKLF. The DNA for the CDR3 is TGTGCCACCTGGGACGGGACCTTCTGTGAGCTATGGAAACTCTTT.

This clone was found once. J is TRGJP2 and V is TRGV2. The germline V gene has CDR1 EGSNGY and CDR2 YDSYNSKV. The length of the CDR3 is 12 residues. V shed 12 bases, J shed 10 bases, and the junction held 14 bases outside the gene matches. The CDR3 spells CADLGRAWIKTF. In DNA, the CDR3 is TGTGCCGACCTGGGAAGGGCTTGGATCAAGACGTTT.

By share, this clone ranks as large. V is TRGV9 and J is TRGJ1 or TRGJ2. The V gene end was trimmed by 6 bases and the J gene end by 0 bases; junction bases not matched to a gene: 2. The CDR3 extends over 12 amino acids. Germline lookup yields CDR1 GITISATS and CDR2 ISYDGTV (reference sequence). CDR3 loop: CALWMNYYKKLF. CDR3 nucleotide sequence: TGTGCCTTGTGGATGAATTATTATAAGAAACTCTTT.

This clone is large. The rearrangement links TRGV2 to TRGJ1 or TRGJ2. Trimming cost V 4 bases and J 0 bases; bases outside gene matches: 3. Germline values: CDR1 EGSNGY, CDR2 YDSYNSKV. The CDR3 is made up of 13 amino acids. The CDR3 loop is CATWDVNYYKKLF. Here the CDR3 DNA reads TGTGCCACCTGGGATGTGAATTATTATAAGAAACTCTTT.

V usage is TRGV4 and J usage is TRGJ1 or TRGJ2. CDR1 and CDR2 (germline): EGSTGY, YDSYTSSV. This CDR3 has 13 amino acids. V was clipped by 11 bases and J by 8 bases; unmatched bases: 18. CDR3 nucleotide sequence: TGTGCCAACCTGGGATGGGCCCAGAATAAGAAACTCTTT. This sequence encodes CANLGWAQNKKLF.

Note on this clone: Compared with germline, one end of the junction differs, possibly owing to a read error. This chain joins TRGV8 and TRGJ1 or TRGJ2. CDR1 is VENAVY and CDR2 is YDSYNSRV in the germline V gene. This CDR3 is 16 amino acids long. The CDR3 DNA follows: TGTGCACCTGGGGATAGCGTCGGTTCAGATTATTATAGGAAACTCTTT. Translated, it gives CAPGDSVGSDYYRKLF.

The chain employs TRGV4 and TRGJ1 or TRGJ2. CDR1 and CDR2 from the germline V gene are EGSTGY and YDSYTSSV. V lost 8 bases, J lost 4 bases, and 11 bases stayed unmatched. This CDR3 is 13 amino acids long. The CDR3 spells CATLGCVYYKKLF. CDR3 sequence (DNA): TGTGCCACCTTGGGATGCGTCTATTATAAGAAACTCTTT.

This clone appeared a few times. V and J are TRGV5 and TRGJ1 or TRGJ2. The V gene end was trimmed by 4 bases and the J gene end by 5 bases; junction bases not matched to a gene: 5. This CDR3 region has 12 residues. Germline CDR1 and CDR2: VINAFY and YDVSNSKD. The CDR3 bases are TGTGCCACCTGGGATTGTCATTATAAGAAACTCTTT. Residues: CATWDCHYKKLF.

The rearrangement uses TRGV11 and TRGJ1 or TRGJ2. TRGV11 is noted as an ORF with a role that remains uncertain. V lost 4 bases, J lost 3 bases, and 6 bases stayed unmatched. The CDR3 runs to 14 residues. The CDR3 spells CACWISPIYYKKLF. The CDR3 bases are TGTGCCTGCTGGATTAGCCCTATTTATTATAAGAAACTCTTT.

The chain recombines TRGV4 with TRGJ1 or TRGJ2. The CDR3 loop spans 16 amino acids. Trimming took 5 bases from V and 5 from J; bases not matched to a gene: 18. Germline CDR1 and CDR2: EGSTGY and YDSYTSSV. CDR3 region: CATWGCWVPRNYKKLF. The CDR3 coding sequence is TGTGCCACCTGGGGATGTTGGGTCCCCCGTAATTATAAGAAACTCTTT.

This clone was seen a handful of times. This rearrangement joins TRGV3 to TRGJ1 or TRGJ2. The junction had 20 bases not matched to a gene; V was cut back by 11 bases and J by 13 bases. The CDR3 spans 12 residues. The germline gives CDR1 VTNTFY, CDR2 YDVSTARD (reference sequence). The CDR3 DNA follows: TGTGCCATCTCGGACATAGGTATAAGAAAACTCTTT. This encodes CAISDIGIRKLF.

This clone ranks as large. The rearrangement links TRGV10 to TRGJP1. TRGV10 is recorded as an ORF, its role being uncertain. This CDR3 is 13 amino acids long. The V gene end was trimmed by 8 bases and the J gene end by 0 bases; junction bases not matched to a gene: 1. The CDR3 DNA sequence: TGTGCTGCGTGGGATACCACTGGTTGGTTCAAGATATTT. It translates to CAAWDTTGWFKIF.

This clone was counted a few times. The chain carries TRGV8 and TRGJ1 or TRGJ2. Germline CDR1 reads VENAVY; CDR2 reads YDSYNSRV. V was clipped by 4 bases and J by 0 bases; unmatched bases: 9. The CDR3 consists of 15 residues. CDR3 region: CATWDPPSNYYKKLF. DNA of the CDR3: TGTGCCACCTGGGACCCCCCATCGAATTATTATAAGAAACTCTTT.

Relative to its sample, this clone is large. This chain uses TRGV2 with TRGJ1 or TRGJ2. Germline CDR1 EGSNGY, CDR2 YDSYNSKV. The length of the CDR3 is 16 residues. With V trimmed by 0 bases and J by 0 bases, 8 bases remained unmatched. The CDR3 DNA sequence: TGTGCCACCTGGGACGGGCTTATTTCGAATTATTATAAGAAACTCTTT. Protein: CATWDGLISNYYKKLF.

By sample fraction, this clone is large (0.1 to 1%). This chain links TRGV4 with TRGJ1 or TRGJ2. Looked up from germline, CDR1 is EGSTGY and CDR2 is YDSYTSSV. V was clipped by 3 bases and J by 7 bases; unmatched bases: 18. The CDR3 contains 16 residues. The CDR3 loop reads CATWDSPLAQGYKKLF. In DNA, the CDR3 is TGTGCCACCTGGGATTCCCCTCTCGCCCAGGGGTATAAGAAACTCTTT.